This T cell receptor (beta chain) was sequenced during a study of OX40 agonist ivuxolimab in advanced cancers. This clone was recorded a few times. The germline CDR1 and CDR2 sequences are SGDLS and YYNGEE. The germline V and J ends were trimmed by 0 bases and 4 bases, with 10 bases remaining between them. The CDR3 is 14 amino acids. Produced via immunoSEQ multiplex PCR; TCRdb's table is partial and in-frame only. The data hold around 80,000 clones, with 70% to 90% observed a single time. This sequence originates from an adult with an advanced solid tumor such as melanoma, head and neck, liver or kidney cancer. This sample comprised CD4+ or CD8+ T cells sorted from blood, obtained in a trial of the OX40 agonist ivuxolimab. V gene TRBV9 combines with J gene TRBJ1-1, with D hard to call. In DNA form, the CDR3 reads TGTGCCAGCAGCGTAGCCCCCTTGGGCACTGAAGCTTTCTTT. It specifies CASSVAPLGTEAFF.